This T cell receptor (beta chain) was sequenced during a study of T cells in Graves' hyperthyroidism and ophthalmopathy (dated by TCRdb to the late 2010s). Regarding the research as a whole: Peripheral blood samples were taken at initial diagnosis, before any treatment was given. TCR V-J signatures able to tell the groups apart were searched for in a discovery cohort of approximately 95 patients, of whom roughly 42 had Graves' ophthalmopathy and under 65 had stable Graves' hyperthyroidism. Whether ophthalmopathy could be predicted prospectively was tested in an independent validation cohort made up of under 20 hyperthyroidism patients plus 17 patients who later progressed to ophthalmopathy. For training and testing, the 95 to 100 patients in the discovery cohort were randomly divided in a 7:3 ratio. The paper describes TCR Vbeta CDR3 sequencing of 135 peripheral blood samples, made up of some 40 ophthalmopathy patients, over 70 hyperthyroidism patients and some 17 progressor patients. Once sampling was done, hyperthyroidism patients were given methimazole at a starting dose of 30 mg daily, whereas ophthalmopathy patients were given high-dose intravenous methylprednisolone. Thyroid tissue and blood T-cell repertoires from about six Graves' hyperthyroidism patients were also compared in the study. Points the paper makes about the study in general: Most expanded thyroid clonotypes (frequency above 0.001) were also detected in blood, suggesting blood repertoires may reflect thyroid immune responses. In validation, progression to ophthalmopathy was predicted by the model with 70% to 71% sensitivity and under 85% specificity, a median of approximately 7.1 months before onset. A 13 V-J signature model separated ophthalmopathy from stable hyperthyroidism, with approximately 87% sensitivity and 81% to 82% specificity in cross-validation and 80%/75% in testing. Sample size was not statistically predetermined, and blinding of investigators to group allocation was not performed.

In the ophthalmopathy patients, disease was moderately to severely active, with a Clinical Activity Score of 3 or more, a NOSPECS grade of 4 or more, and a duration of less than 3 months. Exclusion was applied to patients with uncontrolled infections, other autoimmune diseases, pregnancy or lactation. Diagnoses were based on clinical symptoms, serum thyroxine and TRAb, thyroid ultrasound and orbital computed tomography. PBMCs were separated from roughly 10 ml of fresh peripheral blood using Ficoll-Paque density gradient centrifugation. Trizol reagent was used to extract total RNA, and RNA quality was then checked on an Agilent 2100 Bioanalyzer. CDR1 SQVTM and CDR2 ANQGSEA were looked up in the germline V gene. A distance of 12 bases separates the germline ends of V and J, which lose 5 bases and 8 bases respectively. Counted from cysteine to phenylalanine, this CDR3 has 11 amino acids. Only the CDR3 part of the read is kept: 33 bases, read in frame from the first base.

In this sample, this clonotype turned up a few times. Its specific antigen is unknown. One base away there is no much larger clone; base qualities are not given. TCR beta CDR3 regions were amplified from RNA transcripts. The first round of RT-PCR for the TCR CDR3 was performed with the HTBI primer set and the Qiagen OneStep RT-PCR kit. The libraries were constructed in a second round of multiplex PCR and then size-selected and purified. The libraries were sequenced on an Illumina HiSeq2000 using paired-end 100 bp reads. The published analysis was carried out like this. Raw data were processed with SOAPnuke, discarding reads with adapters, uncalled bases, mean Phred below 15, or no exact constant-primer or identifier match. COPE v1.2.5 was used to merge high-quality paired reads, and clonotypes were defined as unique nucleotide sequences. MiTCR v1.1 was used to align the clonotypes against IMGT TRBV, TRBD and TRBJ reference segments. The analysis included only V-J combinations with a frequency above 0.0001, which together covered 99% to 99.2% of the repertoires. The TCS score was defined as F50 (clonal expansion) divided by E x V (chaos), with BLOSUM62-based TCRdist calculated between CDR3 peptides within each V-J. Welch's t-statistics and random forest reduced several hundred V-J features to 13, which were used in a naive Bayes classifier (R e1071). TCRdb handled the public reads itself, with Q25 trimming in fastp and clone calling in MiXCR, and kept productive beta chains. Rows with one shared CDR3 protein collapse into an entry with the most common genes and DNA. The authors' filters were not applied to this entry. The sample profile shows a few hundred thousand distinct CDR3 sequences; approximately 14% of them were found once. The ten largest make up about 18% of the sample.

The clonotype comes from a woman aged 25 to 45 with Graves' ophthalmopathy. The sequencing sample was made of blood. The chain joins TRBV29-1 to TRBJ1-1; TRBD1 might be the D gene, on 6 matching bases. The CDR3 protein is CSVYRVPEAFF. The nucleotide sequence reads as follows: TGCAGCGTTTACAGGGTACCAGAAGCTTTCTTT. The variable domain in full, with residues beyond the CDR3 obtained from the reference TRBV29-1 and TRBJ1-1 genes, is SAVISQKPSRDICQRGTSLTIQCQVDSQVTMMFWYRQQPGQSLTLIATANQGSEATYESGFVIDKFPISRPNLTFSTLTVSNMSPEDSSIYLCSVYRVPEAFFGQGTRLTVV.